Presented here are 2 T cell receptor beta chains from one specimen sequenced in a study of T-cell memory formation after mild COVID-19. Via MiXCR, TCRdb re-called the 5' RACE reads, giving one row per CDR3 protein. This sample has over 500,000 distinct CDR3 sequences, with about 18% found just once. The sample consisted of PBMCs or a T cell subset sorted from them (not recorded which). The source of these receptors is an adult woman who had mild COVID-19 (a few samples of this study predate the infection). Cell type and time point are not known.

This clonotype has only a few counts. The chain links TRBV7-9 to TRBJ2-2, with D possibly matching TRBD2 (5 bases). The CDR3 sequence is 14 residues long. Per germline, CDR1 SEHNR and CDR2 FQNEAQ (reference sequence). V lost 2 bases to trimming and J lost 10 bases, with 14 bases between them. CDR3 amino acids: CASSLSSGSLELFF. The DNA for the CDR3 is TGTGCCAGCAGCTTATCGTCGGGGAGCCTGGAGCTGTTTTTT. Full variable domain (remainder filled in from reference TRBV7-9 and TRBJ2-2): DTGVSQNPRHKITKRGQNVTFRCDPISEHNRLYWYRQTLGQGPEFLTYFQNEAQLEKSRLLSDRFSAERPKGSFSTLEIQRTEQGDSAMYLCASSLSSGSLELFFGEGSRLTVL.

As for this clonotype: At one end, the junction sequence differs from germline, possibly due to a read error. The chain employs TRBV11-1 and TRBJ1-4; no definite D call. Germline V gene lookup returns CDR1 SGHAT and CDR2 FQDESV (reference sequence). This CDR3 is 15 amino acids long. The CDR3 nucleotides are TGTGCCAGCAGCAAACAGTATGCAACTAATGAAAAACTGATTTTT. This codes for CASSKQYATNEKLIF.